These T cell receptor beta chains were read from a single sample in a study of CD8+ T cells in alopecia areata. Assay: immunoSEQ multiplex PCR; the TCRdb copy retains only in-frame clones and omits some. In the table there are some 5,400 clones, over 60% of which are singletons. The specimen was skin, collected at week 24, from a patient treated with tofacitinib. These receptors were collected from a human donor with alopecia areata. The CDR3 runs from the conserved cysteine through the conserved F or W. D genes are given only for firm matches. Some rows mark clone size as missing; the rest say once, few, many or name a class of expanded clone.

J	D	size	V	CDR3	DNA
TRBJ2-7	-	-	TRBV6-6	CASSHRQGGIEQYF	TGTGCCAGCAGTCATCGACAGGGAGGGATCGAGCAGTACTTC
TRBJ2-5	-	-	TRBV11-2	CASSQDLPSGETQYF	TGTGCCAGCAGTCAAGACCTACCCAGCGGGGAGACCCAGTACTTC
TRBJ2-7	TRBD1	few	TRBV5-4	CASSSHQGASYEQYF	TGTGCCAGCAGCTCTCACCAGGGGGCTTCCTACGAGCAGTACTTC
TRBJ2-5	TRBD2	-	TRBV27	CASSFVPGLAGGMWETQYF	TGTGCCAGCAGTTTCGTCCCGGGACTAGCGGGGGGGATGTGGGAGACCCAGTACTTC
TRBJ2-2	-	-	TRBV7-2	CASSPGLLNTGELFF	TGTGCCAGCAGCCCGGGACTCCTGAACACCGGGGAGCTGTTTTTT
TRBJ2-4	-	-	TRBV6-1	CASSAEWIGAKNIQYF	TGTGCCAGCAGTGCGGAGTGGATCGGGGCCAAAAACATTCAGTACTTC
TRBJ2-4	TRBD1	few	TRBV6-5	CASHSPRTGNIQYF	TGTGCCAGCCATTCACCAAGGACAGGGAACATTCAGTACTTC
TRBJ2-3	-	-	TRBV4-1	CASSQAPGVDADTQYF	TGCGCCAGCAGCCAAGCGCCAGGGGTAGACGCAGATACGCAGTATTTT
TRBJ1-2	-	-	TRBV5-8	CASSSVAGSPITF	TGTGCCAGCAGCTCGGTAGCTGGGAGCCCGATCACCTTC
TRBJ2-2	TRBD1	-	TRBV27	CASSFPRQGSRDTGELFF	TGTGCCAGCAGTTTTCCCCGACAGGGGTCGCGGGACACCGGGGAGCTGTTTTTT
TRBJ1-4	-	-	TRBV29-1	CSVEMGRLFF	TGCAGCGTTGAAATGGGAAGACTGTTTTTT
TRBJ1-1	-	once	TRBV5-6	CASSLAPGLVNTEAFF	TGTGCCAGCAGCTTGGCGCCAGGGCTGGTGAACACTGAAGCTTTCTTT
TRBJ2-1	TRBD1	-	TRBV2	CASSDRDPGQGANEQFF	TGTGCCAGCAGCGATCGAGACCCGGGACAGGGGGCGAACGAGCAGTTCTTC
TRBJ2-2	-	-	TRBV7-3	CASSLIPNGELFF	TGTGCCAGCAGCTTAATCCCCAACGGGGAGCTGTTTTTT
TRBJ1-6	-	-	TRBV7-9	CASSGGVAYNSPLHF	TGTGCCAGCAGCGGGGGAGTAGCTTATAATTCACCCCTCCACTTT
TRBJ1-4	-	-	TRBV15	CATSRVPGGNEKLFF	TGTGCCACCAGCAGAGTTCCGGGAGGTAATGAAAAACTGTTTTTT
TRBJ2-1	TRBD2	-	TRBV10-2	CASSVRTSGVGEQFF	TGCGCCAGCAGTGTTCGGACTAGCGGGGTCGGTGAGCAGTTCTTC
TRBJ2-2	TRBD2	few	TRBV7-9	CASSARRGGNTGELFF	TGTGCCAGCAGCGCCCGGCGGGGGGGGAACACCGGGGAGCTGTTTTTT
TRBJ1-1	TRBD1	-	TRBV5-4	CASSPRTGRDTEAFF	TGTGCCAGCAGCCCAAGGACAGGAAGGGACACTGAAGCTTTCTTT
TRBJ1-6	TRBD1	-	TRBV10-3	CAIRDRGINSPLHF	TGTGCCATCAGAGACAGGGGGATCAATTCACCCCTCCACTTT
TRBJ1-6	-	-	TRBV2	CASSEALQRQGPSSYNSPLHF	TGTGCCAGCAGTGAAGCGCTTCAGAGGCAGGGGCCAAGCTCCTATAATTCACCCCTCCACTTT
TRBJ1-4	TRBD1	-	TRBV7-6	CASSLGQGNEKLFF	TGTGCCAGCAGCTTGGGACAGGGTAATGAAAAACTGTTTTTT
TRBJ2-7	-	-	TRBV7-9	CASSLARGKDEQYF	TGTGCCAGCAGCTTAGCACGGGGGAAGGACGAGCAGTACTTC
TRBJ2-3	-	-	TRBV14	CASSLLRDNTDTQYF	TGTGCCAGCAGCCTTCTACGGGACAACACAGATACGCAGTATTTT
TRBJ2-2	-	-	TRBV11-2	CAGGVNTGELFF	TGTGCCGGCGGGGTTAACACCGGGGAGCTGTTTTTT
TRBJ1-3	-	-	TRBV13	CASSWERNRPAGNTIYF	TGTGCCAGCAGCTGGGAACGGAATCGACCAGCAGGAAACACCATATATTTT
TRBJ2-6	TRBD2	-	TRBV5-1	CASSRGLAGDSGANVLTF	TGCGCCAGCAGCAGGGGACTAGCGGGGGACTCTGGGGCCAACGTCCTGACTTTC
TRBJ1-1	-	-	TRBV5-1	CASSLSGSVTEAFF	TGCGCCAGCAGCTTGTCGGGGTCCGTCACTGAAGCTTTCTTT
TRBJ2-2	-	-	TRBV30	CAWSVRGQDTGELFF	TGTGCCTGGAGTGTACGGGGGCAAGACACCGGGGAGCTGTTTTTT
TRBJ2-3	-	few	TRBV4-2	CASSLRGTFTDTQYF	TGTGCCAGCAGCCTCCGGGGGACTTTCACAGATACGCAGTATTTT
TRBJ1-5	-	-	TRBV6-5	CASSLDGYSNQPQHF	TGTGCCAGCAGTTTAGACGGCTATAGCAATCAGCCCCAGCATTTT
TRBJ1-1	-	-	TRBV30	CAAGGPFF	TGTGCCGCGGGGGGGCCTTTCTTT
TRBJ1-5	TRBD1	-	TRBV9	CASSADLWDSIYSNQPQHF	TGTGCCAGCAGCGCGGACCTATGGGACAGCATCTATAGCAATCAGCCCCAGCATTTT
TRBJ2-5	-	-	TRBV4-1	CASSQVPVQETQYF	TGCGCCAGCAGCCAAGTTCCAGTCCAAGAGACCCAGTACTTC
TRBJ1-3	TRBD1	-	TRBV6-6	CASKPGGSGNTIYF	TGTGCCAGCAAGCCAGGGGGGTCTGGAAACACCATATATTTT
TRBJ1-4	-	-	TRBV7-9	CASRHPGDPPEKLFF	TGTGCCAGCCGCCACCCAGGGGATCCCCCTGAAAAACTGTTTTTT
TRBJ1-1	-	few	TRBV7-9	CASSLQYTEAFF	TGTGCCAGCAGCTTACAGTACACTGAAGCTTTCTTT
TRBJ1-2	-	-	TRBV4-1	CASSQGYSSYGYTF	TGCGCCAGCAGCCAAGGGTACAGTTCCTATGGCTACACCTTC
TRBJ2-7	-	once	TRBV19	CVSGRPSPLAEQYF	TGTGTCAGTGGCCGGCCGTCCCCTCTTGCCGAGCAGTACTTC